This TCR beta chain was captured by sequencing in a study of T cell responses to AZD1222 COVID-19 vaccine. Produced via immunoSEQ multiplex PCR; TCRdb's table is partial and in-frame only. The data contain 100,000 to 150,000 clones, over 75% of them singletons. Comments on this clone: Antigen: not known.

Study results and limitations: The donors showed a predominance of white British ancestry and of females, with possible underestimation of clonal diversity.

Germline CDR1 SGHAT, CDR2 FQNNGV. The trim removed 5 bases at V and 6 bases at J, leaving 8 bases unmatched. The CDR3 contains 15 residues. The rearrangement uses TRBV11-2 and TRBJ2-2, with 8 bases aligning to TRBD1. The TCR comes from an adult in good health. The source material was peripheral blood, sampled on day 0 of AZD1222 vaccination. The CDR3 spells CASSETGTGAGELFF. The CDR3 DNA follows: TGTGCCAGCAGCGAAACCGGGACAGGAGCCGGGGAGCTGTTTTTT.